The 10 T cell receptor beta chains given below trace back to one sample, sequenced in a study of blood T cells in healthy people across ages. A second PCR, run for about 6 to 12 cycles, used a sample-barcoded 5' primer plus a J-beta primer mix. TCRdb itself ran the 5' RACE reads through MiXCR, one entry per CDR3 protein. The data show 650,000 to 700,000 distinct CDR3 sequences, 40% to 65% seen once. Sequencing input: blood. The receptors were gathered from an elderly woman in good health.

Of note for this clonotype: This may be a read error: a much more frequent sequence differs by one nucleotide. The rearrangement links TRBV21-1 to TRBJ2-7; TRBD2 is taken as the D call from the table, unchecked against the DNA. TRBV21-1 is flagged as a pseudogene. The CDR3 loop spans 15 amino acids. The CDR3 loop is CAALKSGGPYYEQYF. The CDR3 nucleotides are TGTGCCGCACTTAAGAGCGGGGGGCCTTACTACGAGCAGTACTTC.

The V and J genes are TRBV20-1 and TRBJ2-5, with TRBD2 identical over 12 bases. J was trimmed by 4 bases and V by 6 bases; bases with no gene match: 12. The CDR3 totals 16 residues. Germline assignment: CDR1 DFQATT and CDR2 SNEGSKA (reference sequence). The CDR3 is CSAPPFLAGGRETQYF. The CDR3 DNA is TGCAGTGCCCCGCCCTTCCTAGCGGGGGGGAGAGAGACCCAGTACTTC.

This clonotype was seen once. J is TRBJ2-3 and V is TRBV7-2, with D possibly TRBD2 on 6 matching bases. The CDR3 consists of 16 residues. V shed 2 bases and J shed 2 bases, with 14 bases lying between them. The germline gives CDR1 SGHTA, CDR2 FQGNSA. The CDR3 DNA reads as TGTGCCAGCAGCTTAATACCGGGACTCCACACAGATACGCAGTATTTT. Protein sequence: CASSLIPGLHTDTQYF. Based on the CDR3 plus reference TRBV7-2 and TRBJ2-3, the full variable domain is GAGVSQSPSNKVTEKGKDVELRCDPISGHTALYWYRQSLGQGLEFLIYFQGNSAPDKSGLPSDRFSAERTGGSVSTLTIQRTQQEDSAVYLCASSLIPGLHTDTQYFGPGTRLTVL.

Of note for this clonotype: Its ends do not fully match the called genes, so a read error is possible. The rearrangement uses TRBV3-1 and TRBJ1-2; D uncertain. Germline V gives CDR1 LGHDT, CDR2 YNNKEL (reference sequence). CDR3 length: 14 residues. CDR3 bases: TGTGCCAGCAGCCAAGTGGCCACCATCTATGGCCACACCTTC. Residues: CASSQVATIYGHTF.

As regards this clonotype: This could be a read error, since a much larger clone is one nucleotide away. The gene calls are TRBV6-5 and TRBJ1-2; possible D gene TRBD1, 5 bases. The CDR3 consists of 14 residues. CDR1 and CDR2 from the germline V gene are MNHEY and SVGAGI. CDR3 sequence (DNA): TGTGCCAGCAGTGACTCTCAGGGCGGATTTGGCTACACCTTC. It codes for CASSDSQGGFGYTF.

The V gene is TRBV2, the J gene TRBJ1-1; no definite D call. The V gene's germline CDR1 is SNHLY and CDR2 FYNNEI. This CDR3 has 11 residues. V lost 7 bases and J 8 bases, leaving 11 bases between the germline ends. CDR3 nucleotides: TGTGCCAGCAAAAAGGTTGAAGAAGCTTTCTTT. Residues: CASKKVEEAFF.

A few counts support this clonotype. The chain couples TRBV7-9 to TRBJ2-1; possibly TRBD1 or TRBD2 for D (5 bases each). Trimming removed 5 bases at V and 9 bases at J, with 14 bases between. The CDR3 has 13 amino acids. Germline V CDR1 and CDR2: SEHNR, FQNEAQ (reference sequence). The CDR3 DNA reads TGTGCCAGCAGCGTAGGGACCACGGGTGAGCAGTTCTTC. Amino acids: CASSVGTTGEQFF.

The chain is built from TRBV7-2 and TRBJ1-3, with 8 bases aligning to TRBD1. The V gene end was trimmed by 3 bases and the J gene end by 2 bases; junction bases not matched to a gene: 3. There are 15 residues in the CDR3. The germline V gene encodes CDR1 SGHTA and CDR2 FQGNSA. CDR3 amino acids: CASSFTGGAGNTIYF. The CDR3 nucleotides read TGTGCCAGCAGCTTCACAGGGGGGGCTGGAAACACCATATATTTT.

The chain joins TRBV6-1 to TRBJ2-2, with D perhaps TRBD2 (5 bases). V was trimmed by 1 base and J by 6 bases, leaving 12 bases between them. The CDR3 spans 15 residues. Germline V lookup: CDR1 MNHNS, CDR2 SASEGT. CDR3 sequence (DNA): TGTGCCAGCAGTGAAGGTGGTAGCGTTCCCGGGGAGCTGTTTTTT. This encodes CASSEGGSVPGELFF.

A word on this clonotype: This clone may be a read error of a much larger clone one base away. Here the CDR3 DNA reads TGCAGTGCTGGAGGCCCAGCACCCAATGAGCAGTTCTTC. It yields the protein CSAGGPAPNEQFF. The rearrangement uses TRBV20-1 and TRBJ2-1, with D possibly matching TRBD2 (5 bases). CDR3 length: 13 residues. The germline V gene encodes CDR1 DFQATT and CDR2 SNEGSKA (reference sequence). Trimming cost V 5 bases and J 6 bases, with 14 bases left between them.